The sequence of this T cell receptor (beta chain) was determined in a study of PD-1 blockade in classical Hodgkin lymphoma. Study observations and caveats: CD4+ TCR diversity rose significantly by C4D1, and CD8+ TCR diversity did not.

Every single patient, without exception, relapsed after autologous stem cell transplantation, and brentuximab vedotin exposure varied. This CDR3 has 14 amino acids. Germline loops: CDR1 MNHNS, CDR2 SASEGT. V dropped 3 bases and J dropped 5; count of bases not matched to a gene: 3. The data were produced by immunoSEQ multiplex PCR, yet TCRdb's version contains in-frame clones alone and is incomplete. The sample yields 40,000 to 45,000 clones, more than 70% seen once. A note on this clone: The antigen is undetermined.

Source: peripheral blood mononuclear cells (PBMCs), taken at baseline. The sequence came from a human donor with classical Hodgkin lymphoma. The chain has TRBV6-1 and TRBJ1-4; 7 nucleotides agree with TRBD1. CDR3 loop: CASSDGTENEKLFF. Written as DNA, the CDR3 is TGTGCCAGCAGTGACGGGACAGAAAATGAAAAACTGTTTTTT.